A single T cell receptor beta chain is shown here with its context. This record comes from a study of blood T cell repertoires in COVID-19. In the study overall: Nucleic acid was either cDNA or gDNA, and it came from T cells, B-cell-depleted T cells, or PBMCs.

The CDR3 runs to 14 residues. V was pared by 4 bases and J by 7 bases, with 6 bases of the junction left unmatched. Germline V gene lookup returns CDR1 LNHDA and CDR2 SQIVND (reference sequence). Method: immunoSEQ multiplex PCR; TCRdb's copy keeps in-frame clones and lacks some. Of some 250,000 clones listed, around 89% are singletons. The sample comprised PBMCs or T cells enriched from blood (not recorded which). V is TRBV19 and J is TRBJ1-3; 8 bases align to TRBD1. The receptor comes from a man aged 40-49 years who had recovered from COVID-19. The CDR3 sequence: CASSNQGARNTIYF. DNA of the CDR3: TGTGCCAGTAGTAACCAGGGGGCGCGGAACACCATATATTTT.